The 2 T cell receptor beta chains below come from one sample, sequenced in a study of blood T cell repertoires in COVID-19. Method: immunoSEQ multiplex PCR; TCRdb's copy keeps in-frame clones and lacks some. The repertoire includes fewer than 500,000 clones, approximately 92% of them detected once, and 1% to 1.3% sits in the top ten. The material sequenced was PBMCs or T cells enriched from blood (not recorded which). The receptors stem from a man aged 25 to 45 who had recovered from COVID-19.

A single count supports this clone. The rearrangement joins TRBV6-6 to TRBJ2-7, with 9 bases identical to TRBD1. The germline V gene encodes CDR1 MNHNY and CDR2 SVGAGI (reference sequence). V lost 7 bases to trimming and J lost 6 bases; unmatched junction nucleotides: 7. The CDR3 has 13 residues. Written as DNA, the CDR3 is TGTGCCAGCACGGGACAGGGAATAGGCGAGCAGTACTTC. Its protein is CASTGQGIGEQYF.

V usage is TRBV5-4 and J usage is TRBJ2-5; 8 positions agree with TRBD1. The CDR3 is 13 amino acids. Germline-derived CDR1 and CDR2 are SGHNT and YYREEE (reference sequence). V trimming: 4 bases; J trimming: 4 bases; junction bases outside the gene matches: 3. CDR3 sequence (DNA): TGTGCCAGCAGCCTACAGGGGGGAGAGACCCAGTACTTC. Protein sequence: CASSLQGGETQYF.